This TCR beta chain derives from a study of blood T cells in healthy people across ages. Together with a sample-barcoded 5' primer, a J-beta primer mix was included in a second PCR lasting about 6 to 12 cycles. Individual samples furnished no less than 2.5 million CDR3-containing paired-end reads apiece. TCRdb used MiXCR to reprocess the 5' RACE reads, holding one entry per CDR3 protein. In the table there are some 900,000 distinct CDR3 sequences, around 48% of which are singletons. General study results and limits: A roughly linear fall in TCR beta diversity per million T cells was seen with increasing age. The unsorted PBMCs prevented any conclusive comparison of naive versus antigen-experienced cells.

Germline V gene data show CDR1 as KGHSH and CDR2 as LQKENI. Trimming removed 2 bases from V and 0 bases from J; junction bases left unmatched: 4. The CDR3 extends over 15 amino acids. A remark on this clonotype: The antigen is not known.

The specimen was blood. The receptor was derived from a man younger than 40 in good health. This chain uses TRBV18 with TRBJ2-7, with 7 bases identical to TRBD1. DNA for the CDR3: TGTGCCAGCTCACCAATACAGGGGAGCTCCTACGAGCAGTACTTC. Protein product: CASSPIQGSSYEQYF.